The 16 T cell receptor beta chains below all came from one sample that was sequenced in a study of shared clonotypes between healthy human individuals. Produced via immunoSEQ multiplex PCR; TCRdb's table is partial and in-frame only. The sample consists of 450,000 to 550,000 clones, around 79% of them appearing once. The sequenced sample consisted of PBMCs. These receptors all stem from a woman between 40 and 50 years old in good health. Some clones in this sample may be carry-over from other donors' samples.

J is TRBJ2-4 and V is TRBV19; D not resolved. Per germline, CDR1 LNHDA and CDR2 SQIVND (reference sequence). The CDR3 sequence is 13 residues long. The V gene lost 4 bases and the J gene lost 8 bases, with 12 bases spanning the gap. The CDR3 DNA follows: TGTGCCAGTAGTAAGCCCCTAGTGGACATTCAGTACTTC. Encoded protein: CASSKPLVDIQYF.

The rearrangement uses TRBV7-9 and TRBJ2-3; TRBD1 is a possible D gene (5 bases). Germline lookup yields CDR1 SEHNR and CDR2 FQNEAQ (reference sequence). The V gene lost 2 bases and the J gene lost 4 bases, with 10 bases spanning the gap. The CDR3 runs 14 residues. CDR3 region: CASSLSQGSDTQYF. The DNA for the CDR3 is TGTGCCAGCAGCTTATCTCAGGGATCAGATACGCAGTATTTT.

The rearrangement joins TRBV27 to TRBJ2-1; 14 bases map to TRBD2. The CDR3 length is 18 residues. Trimming took 5 bases from V and 6 from J; bases not matched to a gene: 12. Germline values: CDR1 MNHEY, CDR2 SMNVEV (reference sequence). CDR3 protein: CASSRIGLAGGIPNEQFF. The CDR3 nucleotides are TGTGCCAGCAGTCGCATCGGACTAGCGGGAGGCATCCCCAATGAGCAGTTCTTC.

This chain connects TRBV10-2 to TRBJ2-2, with 14 bases identical to TRBD2. The trim removed 5 bases at V and 4 bases at J, leaving 3 bases unmatched. Germline-derived CDR1 and CDR2 are WSHSY and SAAADI. The CDR3 is 16 amino acids. In nucleotides, the CDR3 is TGCGCCAGCAGTAGACTAGCGGGAGGGCCCACCGGGGAGCTGTTTTTT. Translated: CASSRLAGGPTGELFF.

This chain joins TRBV5-1 and TRBJ2-3, with 7 bases that match TRBD2. CDR3 length: 15 residues. The J segment lost 4 bases and the V segment lost 4 bases, leaving 9 bases of the junction unmatched. CDR1 and CDR2 from the germline V gene are SGHRS and YFSETQ. The CDR3 here is CASSRGGSHADTQYF. The CDR3 DNA follows: TGCGCCAGCAGCCGCGGCGGGAGTCACGCAGATACGCAGTATTTT.

The J gene is TRBJ2-1, the V gene TRBV18; 8 bases are a match to TRBD1. The CDR3 extends over 17 amino acids. CDR1 and CDR2 (germline): KGHSH, LQKENI. Germline trimming cut 3 bases from V and 4 bases from J; bases unmatched to any gene: 11. CDR3 in amino acids: CASSPIQQGARYNEQFF. The CDR3 DNA is TGTGCCAGCTCACCGATTCAGCAGGGGGCCCGGTACAATGAGCAGTTCTTC.

The chain combines TRBV5-6 with TRBJ2-5, with 10 nucleotides matching TRBD2. The V and J ends lost 4 bases and 2 bases, in that order; junction bases with no gene match: 5. CDR3 length: 15 amino acids. Germline V gene data show CDR1 as SGHDT and CDR2 as YYEEEE. The CDR3 sequence: CASSPTSGWQETQYF. The DNA of the CDR3 is TGTGCCAGCAGCCCGACTAGCGGGTGGCAAGAGACCCAGTACTTC.

The V and J genes are TRBV19 and TRBJ2-1; D may be TRBD2 (5 bases). There are 12 residues in the CDR3. Trimming took off 2 bases at V and 9 bases at J, with 8 bases between the two ends. Germline V CDR1 and CDR2: LNHDA, SQIVND (reference sequence). The CDR3 region is CASSIRAGEQFF. The CDR3 DNA reads as TGTGCCAGTAGTATAAGGGCGGGTGAGCAGTTCTTC.

This sequence joins TRBV4-3 and TRBJ2-3; D could derive from TRBD1 or TRBD2 (7 bases each). Trimming took 3 bases from V and 6 from J, leaving 19 bases between them. There are 16 residues in the CDR3. CDR1 is LGHNA, CDR2 YSLEER, per germline. CDR3 sequence reads: CASSQSRGGGPDTQYF. The DNA for the CDR3 is TGCGCCAGCAGCCAGTCCAGGGGGGGCGGGCCGGATACGCAGTATTTT.

This chain uses TRBV5-1 with TRBJ2-1; no clear D. Germline values: CDR1 SGHRS, CDR2 YFSETQ. The CDR3 has 13 residues. The ends were cut back, 2 bases at V and 5 bases at J, with 8 bases in the middle. The CDR3 bases are TGCGCCAGCAGCTTATTAGCCAACAATGAGCAGTTCTTC. This translates into CASSLLANNEQFF.

V and J are TRBV6-1 and TRBJ1-5, with a tentative D call TRBD1 (6 bases). The CDR3 loop spans 15 amino acids. With 1 base removed from V and 9 bases from J, the gap between germline ends came to 16 bases. The V gene's germline CDR1 is MNHNS and CDR2 SASEGT. The CDR3 nucleotides read TGTGCCAGCAGTGAAGTGGGACACGACCCCGGGCCCCAGCATTTT. Its translation: CASSEVGHDPGPQHF.

This clone was counted a single time. The chain uses TRBV30 and TRBJ2-3; the D is unclear. Trimming pared 2 bases from V and 1 base from J, leaving 7 bases between. The CDR3 consists of 13 residues. The germline CDR1 and CDR2 sequences are GTSNPN and SVGIG (reference sequence). CDR3 region: CAWSFDGTDTQYF. In DNA form, the CDR3 reads TGTGCCTGGAGTTTCGACGGCACAGATACGCAGTATTTT.

This clone was observed at least ten times. This chain links TRBV15 with TRBJ2-1; D may be TRBD1 or TRBD2 (6 bases each). This CDR3 has 16 amino acids. V lost 0 bases, J lost 1 base, and 10 bases lay in between. Germline V gene lookup returns CDR1 LNHNV and CDR2 YYDKDF (reference sequence). The CDR3 DNA sequence: TGTGCCACCAGCAGAGATCAAGGGGGGTCCTACAATGAGCAGTTCTTC. It is translated as CATSRDQGGSYNEQFF.

V usage is TRBV28 and J usage is TRBJ2-6; D is undetermined. The CDR3 has 15 residues. The germline V gene has CDR1 MDHEN and CDR2 SYDVKM. The V end was cut by 8 bases, the J end by 4 bases, with 15 bases between. CDR3 in DNA: TGTGCCAGCGGATATCCTGGGTCCGGGGCCAACGTCCTGACTTTC. Translated: CASGYPGSGANVLTF.

This clone has only a few counts. The chain joins TRBV7-9 to TRBJ1-1, with D maybe TRBD1 (5 bases). Germline V CDR1 and CDR2: SEHNR, FQNEAQ (reference sequence). Trimming took off 3 bases at V and 6 bases at J, with 11 bases between the two ends. The length of the CDR3 is 13 residues. DNA for the CDR3: TGTGCCAGCAGCTTGGGCCCGGGGGCTGAAGCTTTCTTT. Residues: CASSLGPGAEAFF.

V gene TRBV5-1 combines with J gene TRBJ2-1, with D tentatively TRBD1 (5 bases). The CDR3 length is 18 residues. Deletions cut 0 bases from V and 8 bases from J, with 24 bases between. Per germline, CDR1 SGHRS and CDR2 YFSETQ. CDR3 sequence: CASSLELWGRPLADEQFF. The CDR3 coding sequence is TGCGCCAGCAGCTTGGAATTATGGGGCCGCCCCTTGGCAGATGAGCAGTTCTTC.